This T cell receptor (beta chain) was recovered during a study of vaccination and CD4 T cells after COVID-19 (dated by TCRdb to about 2022). For context, the study as a whole: SARS-CoV-2 positivity had been established in the convalescent patients by nasal swab PCR, and mild disease was recorded in several of these patients and severe disease in one. Culture stimuli were overlapping spike peptide pools from SARS-CoV-2 and from the common cold coronaviruses HCoV-NL63, HCoV-OC43 and HCoV-229E. In 10 COVID-19 convalescent patients and a few infection-naive healthy vaccine recipients, the spike-specific CD4+ TCR repertoire before mRNA vaccination was compared with the repertoire after mRNA vaccination. The convalescent cohort comprised six males and four females, including two Hispanic individuals, seven Caucasians, two Asians and one multiracial person. A few convalescent patients gave samples both early after vaccination (day 14) and late after vaccination (days 161 to 241). Participants got two doses of the Pfizer-BioNTech BNT162b2 vaccine (n=8) or two doses of the Moderna mRNA-1273 vaccine (n=2). Post-vaccine blood samples were collected a median of around 10 weeks after the second vaccine dose, ranging from roughly 12 to 250 days. As controls, cultures received a CEFX viral epitope pool (the positive control), an HIV-1 Nef peptide pool (the negative control), or no peptide at all. Post-COVID blood samples from convalescent patients were collected a median of about 110 days after diagnosis, with a range of 35 to 161 days. What the study reported, not specific to this receptor: Relatively few convalescent patients were included in the study, and early timepoints after natural infection were not analyzed. Among convalescent patients, a median 86.3% of the SARS-CoV-2-reactive clones seen after vaccination appeared only after vaccination, which suggests priming specific to the vaccine. The median number of SARS-CoV-2-reactive clonotypes rose from around 22 after infection to about 40 after vaccination, but the change was not significant. Of the vaccine-specific clones in convalescent patients, 304 of 307, or nearly all, reacted only to SARS-CoV-2 spike and did not cross-react with common cold coronaviruses.

The library was produced with PCR. TCR sequencing of DNA from cultured CD4+ T cells used the Oncomine TCR Beta short-read assay at the Johns Hopkins FTIC core. The QIAamp micro DNA kit was used to extract genomic DNA from the cultured CD4+ T cells. Oncomine TCR Beta libraries made from cultured CD4+ T cells were pooled using unique dual indexes and sequenced on an Illumina iSeq 100. Per the source publication's procedure: Non-productive sequences were removed, and CDR3s that did not start with C, did not end with F or W, or were shorter than 7 amino acids were discarded. Antigen-specific clonotypes were identified using the MANAFEST web application through comparison of peptide-stimulated wells with reference and other culture wells. An FDR below 0.05, an odds ratio above 5, and a productive frequency above 0.1% in at least two of three replicate wells were required for clones to be considered positive. A clonotype was classed as cross-reactive if the clonotype showed significant expansion both in SARS-CoV-2 spike wells and in at least one common cold coronavirus spike condition. Levenshtein distances (stringdist) and unrooted phylogenetic trees (ape) in R version 3.6.1 were used to assess CDR3 homology. The raw public data were reprocessed by TCRdb itself: fastp quality trimming at Q25, MiXCR clonotype calling, in-frame beta chains only. Entries are consolidated by CDR3 protein sequence, retaining the most common genes and DNA. These V and J calls derive from TCRdb rather than the authors' analysis. The sample yields 15,000 to 20,000 distinct CDR3 sequences; roughly two fifths were counted once. In total, the top ten clones hold 17% of the sample.

What this sample's time point label stands for: late sampling 161 to 241 days after vaccination in a few convalescent patients. The treatment or condition tag for this specimen amounts to: roughly 11-day PBMC culture with coronavirus spike peptide pools or control peptides (ViraFEST assay). To expand antigen-specific T cells with peptide pools and then pick out the expanded clonotypes through TCR sequencing, the study relied on the ViraFEST assay. The convalescent patients' positive SARS-CoV-2 PCR tests fell between March and December 2020, which was before the Alpha, Beta and Delta variants emerged in the United States. Each well held two million PBMCs cultured with approximately 9.2 ug/ml peptide pools in IMDM containing 5% human AB serum and 8 to 10 IU/ml IL-2. On days 3 and 7, half of the culture medium was replaced with fresh IL-2-containing medium. After about 10 days of culture, CD4+ T cells were isolated by negative selection using the EasySep CD4+ T cell isolation kit. PBMCs were separated from whole blood using Ficoll-Paque Plus gradient centrifugation and then either used fresh or cryopreserved at -140C. In general, triplicate wells were set up for every culture condition.

As concerns this clonotype: What antigen it recognizes has not been identified. The sample holds no much larger clone one base away, and base qualities are not on file.

This TCR came from a human donor who had recovered from COVID-19. Source: CD4+ T cells from blood, cultured in vitro, taken about 7 months after SARS-CoV-2 vaccination.

This receptor carries the CDR3 CASSLKGSWGRPNTEAFF. The base sequence is TGTGCCAGCAGCTTAAAGGGGTCGTGGGGCAGACCGAACACTGAAGCTTTCTTT. Recombination connected TRBV11-3 to TRBJ1-1; the D region possibly corresponds to TRBD1 (5 bases align). Trimming costs V 2 bases and J 1 base, and their ends lie 20 bases apart. The CDR3 starts with the cysteine, ends with the phenylalanine, and has 18 residues. Solely the CDR3 DNA is kept, with 54 bases framed from the first base. CDR1 and CDR2, per the germline V gene, are SGHNT and YENEEA.